Each of the 27 T cell receptor beta chains below was sequenced from the same sample in a study of PD-1 blockade in mismatch repair-deficient tumors. Time point indicated: approximately ten-day in vitro stimulation with candidate neoantigen peptide 3. Generated by immunoSEQ multiplex PCR, the TCRdb table keeps only in-frame clones and is missing some. The profile shows 10,000 or so clones, around nine tenths of them singletons. No antigen is known for these receptors. This specimen consisted of cells cultured in vitro, obtained from a patient treated with pembrolizumab. These receptors came from an adult with mismatch repair-deficient cancer.

This clone showed up just once. The rearrangement joins TRBV27 to TRBJ2-7; TRBD1 aligns across 7 bases. V lost 3 bases, J lost 2 bases, and 10 bases stayed unmatched. The V gene's germline CDR1 is MNHEY and CDR2 SMNVEV (reference sequence). This CDR3 comprises 16 residues. The CDR3 DNA is TGTGCCAGCAGTTTCGCGACAGGGCGTCTCACCTACGAGCAGTACTTC. This codes for CASSFATGRLTYEQYF.

This clone was picked up a small number of times. This chain links TRBV2 with TRBJ1-2; D might be TRBD1 (6 bases). V lost 10 bases to trimming and J lost 4 bases, with 16 bases between them. Germline CDR1 and CDR2: SNHLY and FYNNEI. The CDR3 consists of 13 residues. In DNA, the CDR3 is TGTGCCACCCGGGGGGCGTTTAGCTATGGCTACACCTTC. As protein: CATRGAFSYGYTF.

The rearrangement links TRBV7-6 to TRBJ1-2, with D tentatively TRBD1 (5 bases). The germline CDR1 and CDR2 sequences are SGHVS and FNYEAQ. Deletions cut 5 bases from V and 8 bases from J, with 18 bases between. This CDR3 is 14 amino acids long. The CDR3 protein is CASSPPLGGEGYTF. CDR3 DNA sequence: TGTGCCAGCAGCCCCCCCCTTGGGGGTGAGGGCTACACCTTC.

The rearrangement links TRBV27 to TRBJ2-2; TRBD2 matches at 15 bases. This CDR3 is built from 17 residues. Germline CDR1 reads MNHEY; CDR2 reads SMNVEV (reference sequence). V gave up 5 bases and J gave up 6 bases; unmatched junction bases: 7. This CDR3 reads CASSHQGLAGGAGELFF. The CDR3 region has the DNA TGTGCCAGCAGTCACCAAGGACTAGCGGGAGGGGCCGGGGAGCTGTTTTTT.

This clone was counted a few times. The chain is built from TRBV27 and TRBJ2-7, with a tentative D call TRBD2 (5 bases). This CDR3 comprises 11 residues. V was cut by 8 bases and J by 4 bases, with 9 bases left in between. Germline lookup yields CDR1 MNHEY and CDR2 SMNVEV (reference sequence). Written as DNA, the CDR3 is TGTGCCAGCCGTCGAGGGTACGAGCAGTACTTC. Protein sequence: CASRRGYEQYF.

A single count supports this clone. This chain joins TRBV5-4 and TRBJ1-2; tentatively, D is TRBD1 (6 bases). Deletions cut 2 bases from V and 6 bases from J, with 20 bases between. Germline V gives CDR1 SGHNT, CDR2 YYREEE (reference sequence). This CDR3 has 16 amino acids. CDR3 nucleotide sequence: TGTGCCAGCAGCTTCAGGGGCGACGTCTCCTATAATGGCTACACCTTC. It yields the protein CASSFRGDVSYNGYTF.

This chain joins TRBV5-5 and TRBJ2-5, with D hard to call. The V gene's germline CDR1 is SGHKS and CDR2 YYEKEE (reference sequence). This CDR3 comprises 12 residues. V was cut by 4 bases and J by 5 bases, with 9 bases left in between. CDR3 protein: CASSRLGETQYF. CDR3 DNA: TGTGCCAGCAGCAGGCTTGGGGAGACCCAGTACTTC.

The J gene is TRBJ1-2, the V gene TRBV7-6; no firm D call. Trimming pared 4 bases from V and 3 bases from J, leaving 6 bases between. Per germline, CDR1 SGHVS and CDR2 FNYEAQ. The CDR3 is made up of 12 amino acids. The DNA for the CDR3 is TGTGCCAGCAGCTCTACATACTATGGCTACACCTTC. Its protein product is CASSSTYYGYTF.

The gene calls are TRBV4-2 and TRBJ2-5, with 9 bases lining up with TRBD2. This CDR3 contains 14 residues. V lost 2 bases and J lost 4; bases outside the gene matches: 2. CDR1 is LGHNA and CDR2 is YNFKEQ in the germline V gene. CDR3: CASSQRGGGETQYF. CDR3 nucleotide sequence: TGTGCCAGCAGCCAACGCGGGGGGGGAGAGACCCAGTACTTC.

The chain couples TRBV5-1 to TRBJ2-7; 7 nucleotides match TRBD1. Germline trimming cut 4 bases from V and 0 bases from J; bases unmatched to any gene: 7. Germline CDR1 SGHRS, CDR2 YFSETQ. There are 15 residues in the CDR3. CDR3 residues: CASSPRQGSSYEQYF. The CDR3 region has the DNA TGCGCCAGCAGCCCGAGACAGGGAAGCTCCTACGAGCAGTACTTC.

V is TRBV5-8 and J is TRBJ2-2; D is perhaps TRBD1 or TRBD2 (6 bases each). This CDR3 contains 18 residues. Trimming shortened V by 5 bases and J by 2 bases, and 22 bases separated the two germline ends. Germline V gene sequence: CDR1 SGHTS, CDR2 YDEGEE. The CDR3 region is CASRLTLGGGFNTGELFF. CDR3 nucleotides: TGTGCCAGCAGATTGACCCTAGGAGGGGGATTTAACACCGGGGAGCTGTTTTTT. Full variable domain (rest looked up from reference TRBV5-8 and TRBJ2-2): EAGVTQSPTHLIKTRGQQATLRCSPISGHTSVYWYQQALGLGLQFLLWYDEGEERNRGNFPPRFSGRQFPNYSSELNVNALELEDSALYLCASRLTLGGGFNTGELFFGEGSRLTVL.

The chain uses TRBV23-1 and TRBJ2-7; TRBD1 aligns across 12 bases. TRBV23-1 counts as an open reading frame of uncertain function. The CDR3 length is 16 residues. V dropped 3 bases and J dropped 7; count of bases not matched to a gene: 10. CDR3 DNA sequence: TGCGCCAGCAGTCACCTCCGGGACAGGGGGCCTCGGGAGCAGTACTTC. Its protein product is CASSHLRDRGPREQYF.

V usage is TRBV28 and J usage is TRBJ1-2; unclear D gene. The germline V gene encodes CDR1 MDHEN and CDR2 SYDVKM. V shed 4 bases and J shed 8 bases, with 11 bases lying between them. This CDR3 has 12 amino acids. In DNA form, the CDR3 reads TGTGCCAGCAGTTCCGGGTTAGGGGGCTACACCTTC. The encoded protein is CASSSGLGGYTF.

The V call is TRBV7-8, the J call TRBJ1-1; 7 bases fit TRBD1. Germline trimming cut 2 bases from V and 11 bases from J; bases unmatched to any gene: 5. CDR1 is SGHVS and CDR2 is FQNEAQ in the germline V gene. The CDR3 extends over 12 amino acids. In DNA, the CDR3 is TGTGCCAGCAGCTTACAACAGGGGATTGCTTTCTTT. Translated: CASSLQQGIAFF. Based on the CDR3 plus reference TRBV7-8 and TRBJ1-1, the full variable domain is GAGVSQSPRYKVAKRGQDVALRCDPISGHVSLFWYQQALGQGPEFLTYFQNEAQLDKSGLPSDRFFAERPEGSVSTLKIQRTQQEDSAVYLCASSLQQGIAFFGQGTRLTVV.

The genes are TRBV5-6 and TRBJ1-6; D is possibly TRBD1 (5 bases). This CDR3 spans 14 amino acids. Germline V gene lookup returns CDR1 SGHDT and CDR2 YYEEEE. Trimming took off 2 bases at V and 11 bases at J, with 14 bases between the two ends. The CDR3 DNA follows: TGTGCCAGCAGCTTCCAGGCAGGGAGTACACCCCTCCACTTT. Protein product: CASSFQAGSTPLHF.

This chain links TRBV2 with TRBJ1-1; possible D gene TRBD1, 6 bases. The CDR3 totals 13 residues. CDR1 is SNHLY, CDR2 FYNNEI, per germline. Trimming cost V 6 bases and J 4 bases, with 12 bases left between them. The DNA for the CDR3 is TGTGCCAGCAGCGACAGGATTCTCACTGAAGCTTTCTTT. Translation gives CASSDRILTEAFF.

The CDR3 region has the DNA TGTGCCAGCTCACCACTAGGAGCTTTCGGTAATGAAAAACTGTTTTTT. Its protein product is CASSPLGAFGNEKLFF. V usage is TRBV18 and J usage is TRBJ1-4; D ambiguous. Germline V gene sequence: CDR1 KGHSH, CDR2 LQKENI. This CDR3 comprises 16 residues. V was trimmed by 1 base and J by 4 bases, leaving 13 bases between them.

The V gene is TRBV5-1, the J gene TRBJ2-1, with 12 bases matching TRBD2. From germline, CDR1 is SGHRS and CDR2 YFSETQ. The V and J ends lost 3 bases and 5 bases, in that order; junction bases with no gene match: 3. The CDR3 extends over 15 amino acids. The CDR3 region has the DNA TGCGCCAGCAGCTGGACTAGCGGGGTTAACAATGAGCAGTTCTTC. Translated: CASSWTSGVNNEQFF. The full variable domain, rest sourced from reference TRBV5-1 and TRBJ2-1, is KAGVTQTPRYLIKTRGQQVTLSCSPISGHRSVSWYQQTPGQGLQFLFEYFSETQRNKGNFPGRFSGRQFSNSRSEMNVSTLELGDSALYLCASSWTSGVNNEQFFGPGTRLTVL.

This chain joins TRBV6-5 and TRBJ1-1; D not resolved. Germline loops: CDR1 MNHEY, CDR2 SVGAGI. The germline V and J ends were trimmed by 5 bases and 1 base, with 8 bases remaining between them. This CDR3 spans 13 amino acids. CDR3 sequence reads: CASSLVRNTEAFF. The CDR3 DNA follows: TGTGCCAGCAGTCTCGTCCGGAACACTGAAGCTTTCTTT.

The chain employs TRBV18 and TRBJ2-1; D might be TRBD1 (6 bases). Trimming cost V 1 base and J 4 bases, with 11 bases left between them. The length of the CDR3 is 15 residues. The germline V gene has CDR1 KGHSH and CDR2 LQKENI. CDR3 protein: CASSPQGVGYNEQFF. In DNA form, the CDR3 reads TGTGCCAGCTCACCACAGGGGGTAGGATACAATGAGCAGTTCTTC.

The V and J genes are TRBV7-9 and TRBJ2-5; D ambiguous. The CDR3 runs to 15 residues. With 1 base removed from V and 2 bases from J, the gap between germline ends came to 11 bases. Germline CDR1 and CDR2: SEHNR and FQNEAQ (reference sequence). CDR3: CASSLVSAAQETQYF. In DNA form, the CDR3 reads TGTGCCAGCAGCTTAGTTTCCGCTGCTCAAGAGACCCAGTACTTC.

The rearrangement links TRBV5-6 to TRBJ2-3; D is unclear. CDR3 length equals 16 residues. Germline CDR1 and CDR2: SGHDT and YYEEEE. V was pared by 1 base and J by 0 bases, with 12 bases between. CDR3 sequence (DNA): TGTGCCAGCAGCTTGAGGGCGAAGCTTAGCACAGATACGCAGTATTTT. As protein: CASSLRAKLSTDTQYF.

The chain employs TRBV10-3 and TRBJ2-5, with 8 bases identical to TRBD2. The ends lost 2 bases at V and 3 bases at J; junction bases unmatched: 5. The CDR3 runs to 15 residues. Germline values: CDR1 ENHRY, CDR2 SYGVKD. CDR3 nucleotide sequence: TGTGCCATCAGTGAGGGTAGCGGGACTAAAGAGACCCAGTACTTC. This sequence encodes CAISEGSGTKETQYF.

The rearrangement links TRBV19 to TRBJ2-7; 11 nucleotides align to TRBD1. There are 17 residues in the CDR3. The V segment lost 5 bases and the J segment 3 bases; nucleotides outside the gene matches: 12. CDR1 and CDR2 (germline): LNHDA, SQIVND (reference sequence). CDR3 sequence (DNA): TGTGCCAGTAGTCCCAACGAACCGGGACAGGGGGACTACGAGCAGTACTTC. Its protein is CASSPNEPGQGDYEQYF. The whole variable domain, remainder taken from reference TRBV19 and TRBJ2-7, is DGGITQSPKYLFRKEGQNVTLSCEQNLNHDAMYWYRQDPGQGLRLIYYSQIVNDFQKGDIAEGYSVSREKKESFPLTVTSAQKNPTAFYLCASSPNEPGQGDYEQYFGPGTRLTVT.

The chain links TRBV19 to TRBJ2-3, with 10 bases lining up with TRBD2. This CDR3 comprises 15 residues. Trimming removed 3 bases from V and 6 bases from J; junction bases left unmatched: 6. In germline, CDR1 is LNHDA, CDR2 SQIVND (reference sequence). CDR3 DNA: TGTGCCAGTAGTATCGGAGCGGGAGGGTTCGATACGCAGTATTTT. It yields the protein CASSIGAGGFDTQYF.

This chain joins TRBV14 and TRBJ2-1, with 8 bases lining up with TRBD1. Germline lookup yields CDR1 SGHDN and CDR2 FVKESK. The CDR3 is 18 amino acids. Unmatched junction bases numbered 13, after V lost 0 bases and J lost 6 bases. The DNA of the CDR3 is TGTGCCAGCAGCCAAGATACCGTCTGGACAGGGAACGGCAATGAGCAGTTCTTC. It yields the protein CASSQDTVWTGNGNEQFF.

V gene TRBV5-4 combines with J gene TRBJ2-1; 11 nucleotides agree with TRBD2. V lost 4 bases, J lost 1 base, and 4 bases stayed unmatched. The CDR3 has 16 amino acids. The germline V gene has CDR1 SGHNT and CDR2 YYREEE (reference sequence). The DNA for the CDR3 is TGTGCCAGCAGCATCGGACTAGCGGGTTCCTACAATGAGCAGTTCTTC. Its translation is CASSIGLAGSYNEQFF.